This entry lists 17 T cell receptor beta chains sequenced from one sample in a study of shared clonotypes between healthy human individuals. Clones were read by immunoSEQ multiplex PCR, and TCRdb kept only the in-frame ones, dropping some. The sample has about 870,000 clones; 80% to 95% are singletons. The naive CD8 fraction comprised CD45RO-negative cells positively selected for CCR7 and excluded terminally differentiated effector memory CD45RA+ cells. Sequenced input: naive CD8+ T cells sorted from blood. These receptors all come from a man aged 30 to 45 in good health.

This clone has only one observation. Other DNA sequences in the sample encode the same CDR3. J is TRBJ1-3 and V is TRBV5-1, with TRBD1 matching over 8 bases. This CDR3 is built from 15 residues. CDR1 is SGHRS, CDR2 YFSETQ, per germline. V lost 4 bases, J lost 0 bases, and 3 bases stayed unmatched. In nucleotides, the CDR3 is TGCGCCAGCAGCGTTACAGGGGGCTCTGGAAACACCATATATTTT. Translating it yields CASSVTGGSGNTIYF.

This clone was counted once. The chain has TRBV7-9 and TRBJ1-3; 11 bases are shared with TRBD1. The CDR3 totals 14 residues. V shed 5 bases, J shed 8 bases, and the junction held 5 bases outside the gene matches. Looked up from germline, CDR1 is SEHNR and CDR2 is FQNEAQ (reference sequence). The CDR3 spells CASSRTGGADTIYF. The CDR3 DNA reads TGTGCCAGCAGCCGGACAGGGGGCGCAGACACCATATATTTT.

This chain uses TRBV2 with TRBJ2-7; D possibly uses TRBD1 or TRBD2 (5 bases each). This CDR3 has 13 residues. Trimming shortened V by 7 bases and J by 0 bases, and 10 bases separated the two germline ends. Germline V CDR1 and CDR2: SNHLY, FYNNEI. The CDR3 here is CASMGEFSYEQYF. The CDR3 nucleotides read TGTGCCAGCATGGGGGAATTCTCCTACGAGCAGTACTTC.

This clone has just one count. This chain joins TRBV6-1 and TRBJ1-1; D gene ambiguous. The length of the CDR3 is 13 residues. Germline V gene sequence: CDR1 MNHNS, CDR2 SASEGT. Trimming stripped 1 base from V and 7 bases from J, with 10 bases between. The CDR3 nucleotides read TGTGCCAGCAGTGAAGTCGTTTACATTGAAGCTTTCTTT. This gives the protein CASSEVVYIEAFF.

The CDR3 coding sequence is TGTGCCACCCGGACAGGGGGCAACTATGGCTACACCTTC. Translation gives CATRTGGNYGYTF. This sequence joins TRBV6-5 and TRBJ1-2; 11 bases match TRBD1. Losses at the gene ends were 10 bases for V and 2 bases for J; bases not matched to a gene: 3. The CDR3 length is 13 residues. The germline CDR1 and CDR2 sequences are MNHEY and SVGAGI.

This clone has just one count. V gene TRBV4-3 combines with J gene TRBJ2-7, with TRBD1 as a possible D gene (6 bases). This CDR3 comprises 17 residues. Germline lookup yields CDR1 LGHNA and CDR2 YSLEER. Trimming cost V 0 bases and J 4 bases, with 19 bases left between them. This CDR3 is CASSQDAQGQGRYEQYF. Here the CDR3 DNA reads TGCGCCAGCAGCCAAGACGCACAGGGCCAGGGACGGTACGAGCAGTACTTC.

CDR3 sequence reads: CASSLELTVRGTEAFF. The DNA of the CDR3 is TGTGCCAGCAGCTTAGAGTTGACAGTAAGGGGCACTGAAGCTTTCTTT. The genes are TRBV7-9 and TRBJ1-1, with D tentatively TRBD1 (5 bases). Germline loops: CDR1 SEHNR, CDR2 FQNEAQ (reference sequence). This CDR3 contains 16 residues. V dropped 1 base and J dropped 4 bases, with 16 bases sitting between them.

The chain is built from TRBV7-9 and TRBJ1-4; TRBD1 agrees at 7 bases. Trimming removed 5 bases from V and 4 bases from J; junction bases left unmatched: 4. This CDR3 is 14 amino acids long. Germline CDR1 reads SEHNR; CDR2 reads FQNEAQ (reference sequence). This CDR3 reads CASSAGTDNEKLFF. The CDR3 coding sequence is TGTGCCAGCAGCGCCGGGACAGATAATGAAAAACTGTTTTTT.

The chain joins TRBV11-2 to TRBJ2-7; D gene uncertain. This CDR3 is built from 13 residues. V dropped 1 base and J dropped 4 bases, with 8 bases sitting between them. Germline loops: CDR1 SGHAT, CDR2 FQNNGV. The CDR3 DNA is TGTGCCAGCAGCTTAGGGGCCCGGTACGAGCAGTACTTC. It is translated as CASSLGARYEQYF.

The chain has TRBV28 and TRBJ1-1; the D gene is possibly TRBD1 (5 bases). This CDR3 contains 14 residues. With 3 bases removed from V and 3 bases from J, the gap between germline ends came to 11 bases. Germline loops: CDR1 MDHEN, CDR2 SYDVKM. As DNA, the CDR3 is TGTGCCAGCAGTTTGGGGGTAGGGGACACTGAAGCTTTCTTT. Translated: CASSLGVGDTEAFF.

The chain carries TRBV29-1 and TRBJ1-5; 8 nucleotides line up with TRBD1. V shed 4 bases, J shed 2 bases, and the junction held 7 bases outside the gene matches. The CDR3 extends over 15 amino acids. Germline loops: CDR1 SQVTM, CDR2 ANQGSEA. CDR3 bases: TGCAGCGTTGGGACAGGGACGGGAGGCAATCAGCCCCAGCATTTT. Protein sequence: CSVGTGTGGNQPQHF.

This chain uses TRBV7-9 with TRBJ1-5, with D unclear. This CDR3 is 15 amino acids long. The germline V and J ends were trimmed by 4 bases and 0 bases, with 10 bases remaining between them. Germline V gene data show CDR1 as SEHNR and CDR2 as FQNEAQ (reference sequence). The CDR3 protein is CASSSAGGSNQPQHF. Here the CDR3 DNA reads TGTGCCAGCAGCTCGGCGGGCGGTAGCAATCAGCCCCAGCATTTT.

V is TRBV7-3 and J is TRBJ2-3; 14 nucleotides align to TRBD2. The CDR3 sequence is 18 residues long. Germline V gene sequence: CDR1 SGHTA, CDR2 FQGTGA. The V gene end was trimmed by 6 bases and the J gene end by 0 bases; junction bases not matched to a gene: 8. CDR3 DNA: TGTGCCAGCAGATCCGGGACTAGCGGGAGCTTAAGCACAGATACGCAGTATTTT. This encodes CASRSGTSGSLSTDTQYF.

The V and J genes are TRBV19 and TRBJ2-3, with 7 bases matching TRBD1. The V segment lost 6 bases and the J segment 4 bases; nucleotides outside the gene matches: 1. The CDR3 consists of 12 residues. Germline-derived CDR1 and CDR2 are LNHDA and SQIVND (reference sequence). CDR3 nucleotides: TGTGCCAGTAGACAGGGGTCAGATACGCAGTATTTT. Residues: CASRQGSDTQYF.

This chain connects TRBV5-1 to TRBJ2-1; D remains ambiguous. V lost 1 base to trimming and J lost 1 base, with 9 bases between them. Germline CDR1 and CDR2: SGHRS and YFSETQ. This CDR3 spans 15 amino acids. This chain's CDR3 is CASSLFTESYNEQFF. The CDR3 nucleotides are TGCGCCAGCAGCTTGTTTACAGAATCCTACAATGAGCAGTTCTTC. Drawing the rest from reference TRBV5-1 and TRBJ2-1, the complete variable domain is KAGVTQTPRYLIKTRGQQVTLSCSPISGHRSVSWYQQTPGQGLQFLFEYFSETQRNKGNFPGRFSGRQFSNSRSEMNVSTLELGDSALYLCASSLFTESYNEQFFGPGTRLTVL.

The gene calls are TRBV5-1 and TRBJ2-7, with a possible D match to TRBD1 (6 bases). CDR1 is SGHRS, CDR2 YFSETQ, per germline. V lost 0 bases and J lost 3, with 10 bases in between. CDR3 length: 14 amino acids. This CDR3 reads CASSLVGAFYEQYF. The CDR3 nucleotides read TGCGCCAGCAGCTTGGTGGGGGCGTTCTACGAGCAGTACTTC. Together with reference TRBV5-1 and TRBJ2-7, the CDR3 gives the full variable domain: KAGVTQTPRYLIKTRGQQVTLSCSPISGHRSVSWYQQTPGQGLQFLFEYFSETQRNKGNFPGRFSGRQFSNSRSEMNVSTLELGDSALYLCASSLVGAFYEQYFGPGTRLTVT.

The J gene is TRBJ2-3, the V gene TRBV6-5, with 7 bases aligning to TRBD2. The length of the CDR3 is 15 residues. Germline trimming cut 5 bases from V and 2 bases from J; bases unmatched to any gene: 7. CDR1 is MNHEY, CDR2 SVGAGI, per germline. CDR3 sequence reads: CASSITGGFTDTQYF. As DNA, the CDR3 is TGTGCCAGCAGTATTACGGGGGGTTTCACAGATACGCAGTATTTT.